These 25 T cell receptor beta chains were all obtained from the same sample, sequenced in a study of cytomegalovirus exposure and HLA in healthy donors. Vbeta (60) and Jbeta (13) primers were used in the PCR. Libraries were prepared by immunoSEQ multiplex PCR; TCRdb keeps only in-frame clonotypes and omits some of them. Across 100,000 to 150,000 clones, the top ten clones capture 2% to 2.5% of the sample. Sequencing input: PBMCs. The origin of the receptors is a man aged 35-49 years in good health and CMV-seronegative.

The chain uses TRBV10-2 and TRBJ2-3; D remains ambiguous. This CDR3 has 14 amino acids. Germline assignment: CDR1 WSHSY and CDR2 SAAADI. V gave up 3 bases and J gave up 2 bases, with 9 bases separating them. CDR3 DNA sequence: TGCGCCAGCAGTGACAGGTCCTTCACAGATACGCAGTATTTT. As protein: CASSDRSFTDTQYF.

V is TRBV5-4 and J is TRBJ2-2, with D maybe TRBD2 (5 bases). Trimming cost V 0 bases and J 6 bases, with 15 bases left between them. CDR1 is SGHNT, CDR2 YYREEE, per germline (reference sequence). The CDR3 is 16 residues long. The CDR3 here is CASSLVVGMGSGELFF. DNA of the CDR3: TGTGCCAGCAGCTTGGTCGTCGGGATGGGATCCGGGGAGCTGTTTTTT.

The CDR3 loop is CASRPRASYEQYF. CDR3 bases: TGTGCCAGCAGACCCAGGGCGTCCTACGAGCAGTACTTC. The chain joins TRBV7-8 to TRBJ2-7; D possibly corresponds to TRBD1 (5 bases). Germline V gene lookup returns CDR1 SGHVS and CDR2 FQNEAQ. Deletions cut 6 bases from V and 1 base from J, with 10 bases between. CDR3 length: 13 amino acids.

V usage is TRBV27 and J usage is TRBJ1-5, with TRBD1 as a possible D gene (6 bases). Trimming pared 2 bases from V and 0 bases from J, leaving 14 bases between. CDR1 is MNHEY, CDR2 SMNVEV, per germline (reference sequence). The CDR3 is 17 amino acids. The CDR3 nucleotides read TGTGCCAGCAGTTTAAGGGTGACAGGAAATAGCAATCAGCCCCAGCATTTT. Translated, it gives CASSLRVTGNSNQPQHF.

The V and J genes are TRBV28 and TRBJ2-7, with 11 bases lining up with TRBD1. This CDR3 is built from 12 residues. In germline, CDR1 is MDHEN, CDR2 SYDVKM. Trimming at V came to 2 bases and at J to 13 bases, leaving 4 bases not matched to a gene. The CDR3 spells CASSLRDRGEYF. CDR3 sequence (DNA): TGTGCCAGCAGTTTAAGGGACAGGGGGGAATACTTC.

The J gene is TRBJ2-3, the V gene TRBV15; no clear D. CDR1 and CDR2 (germline): LNHNV, YYDKDF (reference sequence). This CDR3 contains 15 residues. Between the trimmed V and J ends, which lost 0 bases and 6 bases, there was a span of 13 bases. In DNA, the CDR3 is TGTGCCACCAGCAGAGAATACTCCGCCGCCGATACGCAGTATTTT. As protein: CATSREYSAADTQYF.

The V call is TRBV29-1, the J call TRBJ1-2; a weak D match, TRBD1 (6 bases). The germline gives CDR1 SQVTM, CDR2 ANQGSEA. V lost 4 bases, J lost 6 bases, and 18 bases lay in between. The CDR3 spans 14 residues. The CDR3 loop is CSVGEGGAGHGYTF. Here the CDR3 DNA reads TGCAGCGTTGGGGAGGGGGGCGCCGGACATGGCTACACCTTC. Full variable domain (missing parts from reference TRBV29-1 and TRBJ1-2): SAVISQKPSRDICQRGTSLTIQCQVDSQVTMMFWYRQQPGQSLTLIATANQGSEATYESGFVIDKFPISRPNLTFSTLTVSNMSPEDSSIYLCSVGEGGAGHGYTFGSGTRLTVV.

This sequence joins TRBV28 and TRBJ1-4; the D gene is possibly TRBD1 (6 bases). The V end was cut by 5 bases, the J end by 7 bases, with 17 bases between. CDR1 and CDR2 (germline): MDHEN, SYDVKM. The CDR3 length is 15 residues. The CDR3: CASSTGHRLGEKLFF. The CDR3 coding sequence is TGTGCCAGCAGTACGGGACACCGATTAGGTGAAAAACTGTTTTTT.

The chain links TRBV11-3 to TRBJ2-7, with TRBD2 identical over 16 bases. V shed 5 bases and J 2 bases; nucleotides not matched to a gene: 3. There are 16 residues in the CDR3. The V gene's germline CDR1 is SGHNT and CDR2 YENEEA. The DNA for the CDR3 is TGTGCCAGCAGCCGGGGACTAGCGGGAGGGACCTACGAGCAGTACTTC. Protein product: CASSRGLAGGTYEQYF. Supplemented by reference TRBV11-3 and TRBJ2-7, the full variable domain reads EAGVVQSPRYKIIEKKQPVAFWCNPISGHNTLYWYLQNLGQGPELLIRYENEEAVDDSQLPKDRFSAERLKGVDSTLKIQPAELGDSAVYLCASSRGLAGGTYEQYFGPGTRLTVT.

This rearrangement joins TRBV4-1 to TRBJ1-2; TRBD1 might be the D (5 bases). This CDR3 comprises 14 residues. Germline V lookup: CDR1 MGHRA, CDR2 YSYEKL. The V end was cut by 3 bases, the J end by 4 bases, with 12 bases between. CDR3 coding DNA: TGCGCCAGCAGCCACCAGCTTAGGGGCTATGGCTACACCTTC. Protein product: CASSHQLRGYGYTF.

The V call is TRBV5-1, the J call TRBJ2-7; 13 nucleotides line up with TRBD2. CDR1 is SGHRS, CDR2 YFSETQ, per germline. The V gene end was trimmed by 0 bases and the J gene end by 5 bases; junction bases not matched to a gene: 2. The CDR3 sequence is 15 residues long. The CDR3 DNA reads as TGCGCCAGCAGCTTGGAGGGACTAGCGGGGAACGAGCAGTACTTC. This encodes CASSLEGLAGNEQYF.

The V gene is TRBV27, the J gene TRBJ1-6, with 7 bases matching TRBD1. CDR3 length: 14 amino acids. After removal of 1 base from V and 6 bases from J, the junction contained 0 bases not matched to a gene. Germline V CDR1 and CDR2: MNHEY, SMNVEV (reference sequence). CDR3 nucleotide sequence: TGTGCCAGCAGTTTATGGGACAGTAATTCACCCCTCCACTTT. Translated: CASSLWDSNSPLHF.

The chain is built from TRBV7-9 and TRBJ2-7, with 7 bases fitting TRBD2. With V trimmed by 1 base and J by 2 bases, 2 bases remained unmatched. Looked up from germline, CDR1 is SEHNR and CDR2 is FQNEAQ (reference sequence). The CDR3 consists of 14 residues. The CDR3 reads CASSLGGGTYEQYF. In nucleotides, the CDR3 is TGTGCCAGCAGCTTAGGGGGGGGGACCTACGAGCAGTACTTC.

The chain carries TRBV11-2 and TRBJ1-6, with 8 nucleotides matching TRBD1. The junction had 12 bases not matched to a gene; V was cut back by 5 bases and J by 6 bases. Looked up from germline, CDR1 is SGHAT and CDR2 is FQNNGV. CDR3 size: 17 residues. This chain's CDR3 is CASSPRRTGTGNSPLHF. Here the CDR3 DNA reads TGTGCCAGCAGCCCACGCAGGACAGGGACGGGTAATTCACCCCTCCACTTT.

The chain combines TRBV7-3 with TRBJ2-1, with 12 bases matching TRBD2. This CDR3 has 15 amino acids. Germline trimming cut 4 bases from V and 5 bases from J; bases unmatched to any gene: 3. CDR1 and CDR2 (germline): SGHTA, FQGTGA. CDR3 sequence (DNA): TGTGCCAGCAGCTCCCTAGCGGGAGGGGACAATGAGCAGTTCTTC. Its protein is CASSSLAGGDNEQFF.

The genes are TRBV7-8 and TRBJ1-2, with 10 bases identical to TRBD1. V lost 4 bases and J lost 0; bases outside the gene matches: 8. Per germline, CDR1 SGHVS and CDR2 FQNEAQ. The length of the CDR3 is 17 residues. The CDR3 DNA reads TGTGCCAGCAGCTCTTCCGTAGGACAGGGGGCTAACTATGGCTACACCTTC. It codes for CASSSSVGQGANYGYTF.

The chain uses TRBV7-8 and TRBJ2-7; D unresolved. The germline gives CDR1 SGHVS, CDR2 FQNEAQ. The CDR3 extends over 11 amino acids. V was pared by 5 bases and J by 2 bases, with 4 bases between. The CDR3, as DNA: TGTGCCAGCAGCCCAGCCTACGAGCAGTACTTC. Translation: CASSPAYEQYF.

This chain links TRBV18 with TRBJ2-7; 7 bases line up with TRBD1. Unmatched junction bases numbered 13, after V lost 3 bases and J lost 5 bases. Per the germline V gene, CDR1 is KGHSH and CDR2 is LQKENI. CDR3 length equals 16 residues. The CDR3 DNA is TGTGCCAGCTCACCCCGGGTCCCGACAGGGTCTCACGAGCAGTACTTC. Encoded protein: CASSPRVPTGSHEQYF.

This chain uses TRBV29-1 with TRBJ1-2; a possible D gene is TRBD1 (5 bases). CDR1 is SQVTM and CDR2 is ANQGSEA in the germline V gene. Trimming removed 3 bases at V and 7 bases at J, with 18 bases between. The CDR3 loop spans 14 amino acids. CDR3 nucleotides: TGCAGCGTTGAGGTAGGCAGGGCGCACTTTGGCTACACCTTC. Translation gives CSVEVGRAHFGYTF.

This chain joins TRBV5-1 and TRBJ2-7; 8 bases fit TRBD2. With the DNA end fitting TRBJ2-5 better, the J assignment may be wrong. The CDR3 length is 14 residues. Germline CDR1 is SGHRS and CDR2 is YFSETQ. The chain's CDR3 is CASYPGTRAETQYF. As DNA, the CDR3 is TGCGCCAGCTACCCCGGGACTAGGGCCGAGACCCAGTACTTC.

This sequence joins TRBV27 and TRBJ1-1; D is unclear. Trimming removed 5 bases from V and 4 bases from J, with 11 bases in between. The CDR3 runs 13 residues. Looked up from germline, CDR1 is MNHEY and CDR2 is SMNVEV (reference sequence). The CDR3 sequence is CASSLEVATEAFF. CDR3 bases: TGTGCCAGCAGTCTGGAGGTAGCCACTGAAGCTTTCTTT.

The CDR3 nucleotides read TGTGCCACCATCCTAACGGGGGGCAATCAGCCCCAGCATTTT. Translating gives CATILTGGNQPQHF. The chain combines TRBV6-6 with TRBJ1-5, with D maybe TRBD1 (5 bases). CDR1 is MNHNY and CDR2 is SVGAGI in the germline V gene (reference sequence). Trimming pared 10 bases from V and 2 bases from J, leaving 15 bases between. This CDR3 is 14 amino acids long.

V is TRBV2 and J is TRBJ2-4; D perhaps matches TRBD1 (5 bases). The CDR3 extends over 15 amino acids. Trimming cost V 7 bases and J 1 base, with 14 bases left between them. The germline V gene has CDR1 SNHLY and CDR2 FYNNEI. CDR3 sequence reads: CASMNFQGAKNIQYF. In DNA, the CDR3 is TGTGCCAGCATGAACTTCCAGGGTGCCAAAAACATTCAGTACTTC.

Regarding this clone: At one end, the junction sequence differs from germline, possibly due to a read error. The chain carries TRBV6-6 and TRBJ2-3; D remains unclear. CDR3 length: 12 residues. The germline gives CDR1 MNHNY, CDR2 SVGAGI (reference sequence). CDR3 loop: CASSSATNTQYF. CDR3 DNA sequence: TGTGCCAGCAGTAGCGCCACAAATACGCAGTATTTT.

V is TRBV9 and J is TRBJ2-3, with 13 bases matching TRBD2. The CDR3 length is 16 residues. J lost 4 bases, V lost 3 bases, and 5 bases had no gene match. The germline V gene has CDR1 SGDLS and CDR2 YYNGEE. CDR3: CASSATSGRNSDTQYF. For the CDR3, the DNA is TGTGCCAGCAGCGCGACTAGCGGGAGGAATTCAGATACGCAGTATTTT.